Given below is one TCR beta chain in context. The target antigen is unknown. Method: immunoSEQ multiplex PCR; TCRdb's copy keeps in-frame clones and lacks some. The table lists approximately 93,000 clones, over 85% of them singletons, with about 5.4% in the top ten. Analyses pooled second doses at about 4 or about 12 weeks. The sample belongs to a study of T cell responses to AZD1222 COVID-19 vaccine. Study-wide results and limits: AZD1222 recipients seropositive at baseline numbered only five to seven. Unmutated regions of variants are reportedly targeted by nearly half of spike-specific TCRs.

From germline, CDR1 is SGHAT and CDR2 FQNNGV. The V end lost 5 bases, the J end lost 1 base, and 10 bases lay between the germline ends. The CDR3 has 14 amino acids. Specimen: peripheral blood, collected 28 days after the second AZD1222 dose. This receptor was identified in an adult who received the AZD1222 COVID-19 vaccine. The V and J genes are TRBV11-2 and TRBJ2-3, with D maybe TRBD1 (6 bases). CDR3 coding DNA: TGTGCCAGCAGCCTGGGGGCTGGCACAGATACGCAGTATTTT. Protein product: CASSLGAGTDTQYF.